Following are 21 T cell receptor beta chains from one sample sequenced in a study of blood T cell repertoires in COVID-19. Libraries were prepared by immunoSEQ multiplex PCR; TCRdb keeps only in-frame clonotypes and omits some of them. This table holds roughly 240,000 clones, roughly 80% found once. Source material: peripheral blood. These TCRs come from a woman in her seventies with acute or convalescent COVID-19.

The chain links TRBV25-1 to TRBJ1-5; no firm D call. This CDR3 has 14 residues. The V gene's germline CDR1 is MGHDK and CDR2 SYGVNS. The V gene lost 0 bases and the J gene lost 5 bases, with 8 bases spanning the gap. The CDR3 protein is CASSEYIEDQPQHF. CDR3 bases: TGTGCCAGCAGTGAATATATTGAGGATCAGCCCCAGCATTTT.

This clone has more than one count but fewer than ten. The V gene is TRBV6-2 or TRBV6-3, the J gene TRBJ2-3, with TRBD1 identical over 7 bases. CDR1 is MNHEY, CDR2 SVGEGT, per germline. The CDR3 contains 15 residues. J was trimmed by 1 base and V by 2 bases; bases with no gene match: 3. CDR3 sequence (DNA): TGTGCCAGCAGTTACCAGGGGGTCGGCACAGATACGCAGTATTTT. It is translated as CASSYQGVGTDTQYF.

In its sample, this clone was seen once. The gene calls are TRBV30 and TRBJ1-1; D is perhaps TRBD1 (5 bases). The CDR3 has 13 amino acids. With 4 bases removed from V and 0 bases from J, the gap between germline ends came to 9 bases. Germline V gene lookup returns CDR1 GTSNPN and CDR2 SVGIG (reference sequence). In DNA form, the CDR3 reads TGTGCCTGGACTCGACAGCTGAACACTGAAGCTTTCTTT. It specifies CAWTRQLNTEAFF.

The chain has TRBV7-9 and TRBJ1-5; perhaps TRBD1 as D (6 bases). Looked up from germline, CDR1 is SEHNR and CDR2 is FQNEAQ (reference sequence). Trimming stripped 5 bases from V and 0 bases from J, with 17 bases between. There are 17 residues in the CDR3. The CDR3 sequence: CASSPGQNEYSNQPQHF. CDR3 bases: TGTGCCAGCAGCCCCGGACAGAACGAGTATAGCAATCAGCCCCAGCATTTT.

This rearrangement joins TRBV3-1 (or the pseudogene TRBV3-2) to TRBJ1-5, with unresolved D. The CDR3 totals 17 residues. Trimming removed 2 bases at V and 1 base at J, with 15 bases between. Germline V lookup: CDR1 LGHDT, CDR2 YNNKEL (reference sequence). CDR3 amino acids: CASSQSRGRSSNQPQHF. The CDR3 nucleotides read TGTGCCAGCAGCCAAAGCCGAGGCCGGTCGAGCAATCAGCCCCAGCATTTT.

The V gene is TRBV27, the J gene TRBJ1-2, with 12 bases fitting TRBD1. Germline values: CDR1 MNHEY, CDR2 SMNVEV (reference sequence). V was clipped by 0 bases and J by 5 bases; unmatched bases: 10. The CDR3 spans 18 residues. In nucleotides, the CDR3 is TGTGCCAGCAGTTTATCCCCTGGGGGGACAGGGGGCTTTTATGGCTACACCTTC. This sequence encodes CASSLSPGGTGGFYGYTF.

The chain links TRBV7-2 to TRBJ2-1; D unclear. The germline gives CDR1 SGHTA, CDR2 FQGNSA. This CDR3 comprises 15 residues. V lost 0 bases and J lost 1, with 7 bases in between. The CDR3 DNA reads as TGTGCCAGCAGCTTAGCGCACGGGTCCTACAATGAGCAGTTCTTC. Protein: CASSLAHGSYNEQFF. The complete variable domain, with remaining parts taken from reference TRBV7-2 and TRBJ2-1, reads GAGVSQSPSNKVTEKGKDVELRCDPISGHTALYWYRQSLGQGLEFLIYFQGNSAPDKSGLPSDRFSAERTGGSVSTLTIQRTQQEDSAVYLCASSLAHGSYNEQFFGPGTRLTVL.

The chain has TRBV9 and TRBJ1-5; the D gene is possibly TRBD1 (6 bases). Germline V lookup: CDR1 SGDLS, CDR2 YYNGEE. The V end lost 4 bases, the J end lost 6 bases, and 14 bases lay between the germline ends. This CDR3 is built from 14 residues. As DNA, the CDR3 is TGTGCCAGCAGCCCTGGGACATCGGGTCAGCCCCAGCATTTT. It codes for CASSPGTSGQPQHF.

The chain uses TRBV10-3 and TRBJ1-1; D is undetermined. Germline V gene data show CDR1 as ENHRY and CDR2 as SYGVKD. Trimming took 4 bases from V and 0 from J, leaving 9 bases between them. The CDR3 loop spans 14 amino acids. The CDR3 is CAISGRGLNTEAFF. CDR3 in DNA: TGTGCCATCAGTGGCAGAGGTTTGAACACTGAAGCTTTCTTT.

The chain uses TRBV19 and TRBJ1-5, with TRBD1 matching over 11 bases. J gave up 6 bases and V 5 bases, and 9 bases lay outside the gene matches. Germline loops: CDR1 LNHDA, CDR2 SQIVND (reference sequence). The CDR3 length is 16 residues. In DNA form, the CDR3 reads TGTGCCAGTAGTTCCTATGGACAGGGGGCGTTTCAGCCCCAGCATTTT. Protein sequence: CASSSYGQGAFQPQHF.

The rearrangement links TRBV5-4 to TRBJ2-1, with TRBD1 matching over 10 bases. CDR3 length: 15 residues. Germline V gives CDR1 SGHNT, CDR2 YYREEE (reference sequence). The J segment lost 5 bases and the V segment lost 4 bases, leaving 6 bases of the junction unmatched. DNA of the CDR3: TGTGCCAGCAGCCCTCCGGGACAGGGGAACAATGAGCAGTTCTTC. This gives the protein CASSPPGQGNNEQFF.

The rearrangement uses TRBV12-5 and TRBJ1-5; D is uncertain. Germline assignment: CDR1 LGHNT and CDR2 FRNRAP. The V end lost 6 bases, the J end lost 0 bases, and 6 bases lay between the germline ends. This CDR3 region has 13 residues. CDR3 in amino acids: CASGRDSNQPQHF. The CDR3 bases are TGTGCTAGTGGGCGAGATAGCAATCAGCCCCAGCATTTT.

The chain carries TRBV5-1 and TRBJ2-5; D perhaps matches TRBD2 (5 bases). Germline V lookup: CDR1 SGHRS, CDR2 YFSETQ. The CDR3 covers 14 residues. Trimming left V 0 bases short and J 2 bases short, with 8 bases between. The CDR3 is CASSLGGEQETQYF. In DNA, the CDR3 is TGCGCCAGCAGCTTGGGTGGGGAGCAAGAGACCCAGTACTTC. Variable domain in full (rest from reference TRBV5-1 and TRBJ2-5): KAGVTQTPRYLIKTRGQQVTLSCSPISGHRSVSWYQQTPGQGLQFLFEYFSETQRNKGNFPGRFSGRQFSNSRSEMNVSTLELGDSALYLCASSLGGEQETQYFGPGTRLLVL.

The V call is TRBV9, the J call TRBJ1-1; D unclear. Germline loops: CDR1 SGDLS, CDR2 YYNGEE. The CDR3 contains 16 residues. V shed 0 bases and J shed 3 bases, with 15 bases lying between them. DNA for the CDR3: TGTGCCAGCAGCGTAGGTCTCGGAGGCGGGGACACTGAAGCTTTCTTT. Translated: CASSVGLGGGDTEAFF.

The rearrangement uses TRBV5-1 and TRBJ2-7; D may be TRBD1 (6 bases). Germline V gene lookup returns CDR1 SGHRS and CDR2 YFSETQ. This CDR3 has 15 residues. Trimming cost V 1 base and J 4 bases, with 15 bases left between them. The CDR3 DNA sequence: TGCGCCAGCAGCTTGACAGGGATCGGGTCATACGAGCAGTACTTC. Encoded protein: CASSLTGIGSYEQYF.

The chain links TRBV11-2 to TRBJ2-2, with TRBD1 as a possible D gene (6 bases). Looked up from germline, CDR1 is SGHAT and CDR2 is FQNNGV. V lost 7 bases to trimming and J lost 1 base, with 16 bases between them. This CDR3 contains 16 residues. This chain's CDR3 is CASTHYGQRNTGELFF. The DNA of the CDR3 is TGTGCCAGCACACATTACGGACAGAGGAACACCGGGGAGCTGTTTTTT.

As for this clone: Other DNA sequences of this sample code for an identical CDR3. The chain combines TRBV19 with TRBJ2-2; 12 positions match TRBD2. Per germline, CDR1 LNHDA and CDR2 SQIVND (reference sequence). The CDR3 runs 15 residues. Trimming cost V 3 bases and J 5 bases; bases outside gene matches: 1. The CDR3 DNA reads as TGTGCCAGTAGTATTGGACTAGCGGGGACCGGGGAGCTGTTTTTT. Amino acid sequence: CASSIGLAGTGELFF. Combining the CDR3 with reference TRBV19 and TRBJ2-2 gives the whole variable domain DGGITQSPKYLFRKEGQNVTLSCEQNLNHDAMYWYRQDPGQGLRLIYYSQIVNDFQKGDIAEGYSVSREKKESFPLTVTSAQKNPTAFYLCASSIGLAGTGELFFGEGSRLTVL.

This rearrangement joins TRBV9 to TRBJ2-7, with D maybe TRBD1 (6 bases). This CDR3 region has 14 residues. Trimming removed 4 bases from V and 0 bases from J, with 11 bases in between. CDR1 and CDR2 (germline): SGDLS, YYNGEE. CDR3 sequence (DNA): TGTGCCAGCAGCCTCGGGACACTCTCCTACGAGCAGTACTTC. It specifies CASSLGTLSYEQYF.

The V gene is TRBV19, the J gene TRBJ1-2; TRBD1 agrees at 7 bases. After removal of 11 bases from V and 8 bases from J, the junction contained 8 bases not matched to a gene. The CDR3 extends over 11 amino acids. Germline V gives CDR1 LNHDA, CDR2 SQIVND (reference sequence). The CDR3 spells CAGKGAGGYTF. CDR3 nucleotides: TGTGCCGGGAAGGGGGCGGGCGGCTACACCTTC.

This sequence joins TRBV5-1 and TRBJ1-2, with TRBD1 matching over 8 bases. V dropped 6 bases and J dropped 8; count of bases not matched to a gene: 9. Germline assignment: CDR1 SGHRS and CDR2 YFSETQ. The CDR3 totals 13 residues. CDR3 in amino acids: CASNPSGGGGYTF. CDR3 bases: TGCGCCAGCAACCCATCAGGGGGCGGCGGCTACACCTTC.

The chain couples TRBV3-1 (or the pseudogene TRBV3-2) to TRBJ1-1, with D tentatively TRBD1 (6 bases). This CDR3 is 17 amino acids long. In germline, CDR1 is LGHDT, CDR2 YNNKEL (reference sequence). Trimming took off 4 bases at V and 2 bases at J, with 20 bases between the two ends. The CDR3 DNA reads as TGTGCCAGCAGCCCCCTAGGGAGGGGGACGGGAAACACTGAAGCTTTCTTT. This translates into CASSPLGRGTGNTEAFF.